The 17 T cell receptor beta chains below all came from one sample that was sequenced in a study of blood T cells in healthy people across ages. Primed by a sample-barcoded 5' primer and a J-beta primer mix, a second PCR proceeded for about 6 to 12 cycles. TCRdb passed the 5' RACE reads through MiXCR, listing each CDR3 protein once. The table lists about 1.8 million distinct CDR3 sequences, roughly 49% of them singletons, with around 2.1% in the top ten. The specimen was blood. The receptors come from a woman in her 40s in good health.

V is TRBV7-9 and J is TRBJ2-5, with 11 bases fitting TRBD2. V lost 4 bases to trimming and J lost 2 bases; unmatched junction nucleotides: 15. The CDR3 runs 19 residues. CDR1 and CDR2 from the germline V gene are SEHNR and FQNEAQ (reference sequence). The CDR3 spells CASSSRDSGGVSVQETQYF. As DNA, the CDR3 is TGTGCCAGCAGCTCCCGTGATAGCGGGGGGGTGTCAGTTCAAGAGACCCAGTACTTC.

The chain has TRBV5-1 and TRBJ2-1, with D possibly being TRBD1 or TRBD2 (5 bases each). This CDR3 is 16 amino acids long. Trimming shortened V by 4 bases and J by 5 bases, and 19 bases separated the two germline ends. The germline CDR1 and CDR2 sequences are SGHRS and YFSETQ. This chain's CDR3 is CASSPEVGVKDNEQFF. CDR3 nucleotides: TGCGCCAGCAGCCCGGAGGTGGGGGTAAAGGACAATGAGCAGTTCTTC.

The genes are TRBV20-1 and TRBJ2-7; maybe TRBD2 (7 bases). V dropped 5 bases and J dropped 4 bases, with 15 bases sitting between them. Germline-derived CDR1 and CDR2 are DFQATT and SNEGSKA (reference sequence). The CDR3 covers 13 residues. This CDR3 reads CSAQGGGGYEQYF. CDR3 DNA: TGCAGTGCTCAAGGGGGGGGAGGGTACGAGCAGTACTTC.

This clonotype was recorded once. In nucleotides, the CDR3 is TGTGCCAGCAGTTTGACTAGCCTGAGCTCCTACGAGCAGTACTTC. This gives the protein CASSLTSLSSYEQYF. The chain uses TRBV27 and TRBJ2-7; 7 bases are shared with TRBD2. CDR3 size: 15 residues. Per germline, CDR1 MNHEY and CDR2 SMNVEV (reference sequence). V shed 3 bases and J 0 bases; nucleotides not matched to a gene: 5.

This clonotype came up a few times. The rearrangement links TRBV6-1 to TRBJ2-5, with D perhaps TRBD1 (5 bases). V was shortened by 7 bases and J by 3 bases, with 12 bases between the two germline ends. This CDR3 comprises 13 residues. Looked up from germline, CDR1 is MNHNS and CDR2 is SASEGT. The CDR3 region is CASIKGREETQYF. As DNA, the CDR3 is TGTGCCAGCATAAAAGGCAGGGAAGAGACCCAGTACTTC.

The chain combines TRBV4-2 with TRBJ1-1; 9 nucleotides line up with TRBD1. The CDR3 length is 14 residues. The germline CDR1 and CDR2 sequences are LGHNA and YNFKEQ. J gave up 6 bases and V 3 bases, and 5 bases lay outside the gene matches. The CDR3 DNA reads TGTGCCAGCAGCCAGAGGACAGGGGAAGCTGAAGCTTTCTTT. Its translation is CASSQRTGEAEAFF.

The chain uses TRBV6-5 and TRBJ1-4; maybe TRBD1 (5 bases). In germline, CDR1 is MNHEY, CDR2 SVGAGI. V was cut by 6 bases and J by 6 bases, with 17 bases left in between. There are 15 residues in the CDR3. The CDR3 loop is CASRAGLWMDEKLFF. CDR3 nucleotide sequence: TGTGCCAGCAGAGCAGGGTTGTGGATGGATGAAAAACTGTTTTTT.

In this sample, this clonotype turned up a few times. The chain's CDR3 is CSVGRASGVIADTQYF. The CDR3, as DNA: TGCAGCGTTGGGAGGGCTAGCGGGGTAATCGCAGATACGCAGTATTTT. The chain has TRBV29-1 and TRBJ2-3; 9 bases align to TRBD2. With 4 bases clipped from V and 4 bases from J, the junction kept 12 bases outside the gene matches. There are 16 residues in the CDR3. CDR1 and CDR2 from the germline V gene are SQVTM and ANQGSEA.

This clonotype has a single count. The chain joins TRBV20-1 to TRBJ2-2; a possible D gene is TRBD2 (5 bases). V was trimmed by 0 bases and J by 7 bases, leaving 15 bases between them. The CDR3 loop spans 15 amino acids. The germline gives CDR1 DFQATT, CDR2 SNEGSKA (reference sequence). The CDR3 is CSARDRKGVGGELFF. Here the CDR3 DNA reads TGCAGTGCTAGAGATCGGAAGGGAGTTGGCGGGGAGCTGTTTTTT.

This rearrangement joins TRBV6-5 to TRBJ2-3; D perhaps matches TRBD2 (5 bases). Germline loops: CDR1 MNHEY, CDR2 SVGAGI. Trimming took 6 bases from V and 3 from J, leaving 16 bases between them. This CDR3 contains 15 residues. The CDR3 nucleotides read TGTGCCAGCAGGAATCTAGGGAGTGGGACAGATACGCAGTATTTT. Translating it yields CASRNLGSGTDTQYF.

This chain joins TRBV11-2 and TRBJ2-1; 12 nucleotides align to TRBD2. CDR3 size: 12 residues. V was clipped by 2 bases and J by 15 bases; unmatched bases: 2. The germline V gene has CDR1 SGHAT and CDR2 FQNNGV. The CDR3 region is CASSLLAGGGFF. The CDR3 DNA sequence: TGTGCCAGCAGCTTACTAGCGGGGGGGGGGTTCTTC.

There are a few counts of this clonotype. The chain recombines TRBV4-3 with TRBJ1-6; no clear D gene. This CDR3 has 17 amino acids. Germline V gene data show CDR1 as LGHNA and CDR2 as YSLEER. V dropped 1 base and J dropped 1 base, with 11 bases sitting between them. CDR3: CASSQVGYESYNSPLHF. CDR3 DNA: TGCGCCAGCAGCCAAGTTGGGTATGAATCCTATAATTCACCCCTCCACTTT.

J is TRBJ2-7 and V is TRBV6-6, with D maybe TRBD2 (6 bases). Trimming shortened V by 0 bases and J by 2 bases, and 11 bases separated the two germline ends. The CDR3 spans 15 residues. Germline assignment: CDR1 MNHNY and CDR2 SVGAGI (reference sequence). CDR3 DNA sequence: TGTGCCAGCAGTTACTCGACTAGGGGCCCCTACGAGCAGTACTTC. Amino acids: CASSYSTRGPYEQYF.

This clonotype has just one count. The chain employs TRBV20-1 and TRBJ2-5; D remains ambiguous. The CDR3 contains 13 residues. The germline CDR1 and CDR2 sequences are DFQATT and SNEGSKA (reference sequence). The V and J ends lost 8 bases and 3 bases respectively, with 16 bases between them. CDR3 sequence: CSSIRQRKETQYF. CDR3 sequence (DNA): TGCAGTTCAATTCGACAAAGAAAAGAGACCCAGTACTTC.

This clonotype has only a few counts. The rearrangement joins TRBV6-5 to TRBJ1-2; 12 bases are a match to TRBD1. This CDR3 is 14 amino acids long. The germline CDR1 and CDR2 sequences are MNHEY and SVGAGI. The junction had 9 bases not matched to a gene; V was cut back by 10 bases and J by 6 bases. CDR3 nucleotides: TGTGCCATCGGGACAGGGGGCCTGTTGGATGGCTACACCTTC. Encoded protein: CAIGTGGLLDGYTF.

The chain couples TRBV5-1 to TRBJ2-7, with D perhaps matching TRBD1 or TRBD2 (5 bases each). CDR1 is SGHRS and CDR2 is YFSETQ in the germline V gene. Trimming left V 0 bases short and J 9 bases short, with 19 bases between. This CDR3 spans 15 amino acids. CDR3 in amino acids: CASSLEAGDIGGQYF. As DNA, the CDR3 is TGCGCCAGCAGCTTGGAGGCGGGCGACATTGGGGGGCAGTACTTC.

V usage is TRBV24-1 and J usage is TRBJ2-5, with 8 bases identical to TRBD1. Germline V gene data show CDR1 as KGHDR and CDR2 as SFDVKD. This CDR3 has 16 residues. With 6 bases clipped from V and 3 bases from J, the junction kept 11 bases outside the gene matches. The CDR3 DNA follows: TGTGCCACCAGTTCCCTGGGCAGGGGGCGGGAAGAGACCCAGTACTTC. It specifies CATSSLGRGREETQYF.